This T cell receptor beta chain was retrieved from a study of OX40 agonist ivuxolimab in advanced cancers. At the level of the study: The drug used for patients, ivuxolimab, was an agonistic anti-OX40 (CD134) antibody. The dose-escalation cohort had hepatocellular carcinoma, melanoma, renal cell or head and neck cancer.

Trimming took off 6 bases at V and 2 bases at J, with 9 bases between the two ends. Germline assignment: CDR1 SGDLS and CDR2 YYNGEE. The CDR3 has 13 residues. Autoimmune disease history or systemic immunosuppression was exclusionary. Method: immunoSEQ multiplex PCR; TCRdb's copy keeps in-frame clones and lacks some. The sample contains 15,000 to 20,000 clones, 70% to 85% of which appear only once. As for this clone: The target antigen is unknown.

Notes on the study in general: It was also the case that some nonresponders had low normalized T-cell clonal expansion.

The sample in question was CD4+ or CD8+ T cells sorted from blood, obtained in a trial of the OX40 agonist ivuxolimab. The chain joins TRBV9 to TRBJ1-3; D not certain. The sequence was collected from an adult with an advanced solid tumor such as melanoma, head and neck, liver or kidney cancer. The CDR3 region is CASTPWAGNTIYF. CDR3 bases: TGTGCCAGCACCCCATGGGCTGGAAACACCATATATTTT.